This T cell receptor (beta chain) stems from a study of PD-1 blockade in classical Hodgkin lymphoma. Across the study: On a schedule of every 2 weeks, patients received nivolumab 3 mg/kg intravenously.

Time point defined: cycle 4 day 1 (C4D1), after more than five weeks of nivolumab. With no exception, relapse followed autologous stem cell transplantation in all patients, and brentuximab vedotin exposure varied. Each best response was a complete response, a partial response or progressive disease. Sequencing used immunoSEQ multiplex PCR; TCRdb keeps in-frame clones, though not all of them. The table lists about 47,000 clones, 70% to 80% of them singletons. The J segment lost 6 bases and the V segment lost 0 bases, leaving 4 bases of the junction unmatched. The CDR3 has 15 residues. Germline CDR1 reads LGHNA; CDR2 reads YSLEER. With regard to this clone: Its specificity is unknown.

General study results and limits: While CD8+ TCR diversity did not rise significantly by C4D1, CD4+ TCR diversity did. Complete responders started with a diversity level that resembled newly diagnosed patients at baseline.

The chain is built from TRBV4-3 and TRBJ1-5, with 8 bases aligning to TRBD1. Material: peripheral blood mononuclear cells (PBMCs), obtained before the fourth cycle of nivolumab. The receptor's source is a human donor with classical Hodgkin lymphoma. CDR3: CASSQDRGLGQPQHF. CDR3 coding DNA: TGCGCCAGCAGCCAAGACAGGGGGCTTGGTCAGCCCCAGCATTTT.